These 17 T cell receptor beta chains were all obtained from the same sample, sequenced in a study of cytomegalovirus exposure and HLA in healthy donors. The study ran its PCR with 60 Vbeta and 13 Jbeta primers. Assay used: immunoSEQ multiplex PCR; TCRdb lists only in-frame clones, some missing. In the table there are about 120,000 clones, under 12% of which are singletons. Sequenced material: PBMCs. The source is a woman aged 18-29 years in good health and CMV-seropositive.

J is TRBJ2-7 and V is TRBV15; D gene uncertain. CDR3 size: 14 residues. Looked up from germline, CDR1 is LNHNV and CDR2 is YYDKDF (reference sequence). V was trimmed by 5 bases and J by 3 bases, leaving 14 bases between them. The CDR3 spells CATSARLGDYEQYF. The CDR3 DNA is TGTGCCACCAGCGCCAGGTTGGGCGACTACGAGCAGTACTTC.

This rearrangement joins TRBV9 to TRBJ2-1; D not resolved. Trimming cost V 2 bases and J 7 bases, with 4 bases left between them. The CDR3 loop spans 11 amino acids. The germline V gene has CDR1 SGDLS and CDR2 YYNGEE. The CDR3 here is CASSVSNEQFF. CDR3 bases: TGTGCCAGCAGCGTTTCGAATGAGCAGTTCTTC.

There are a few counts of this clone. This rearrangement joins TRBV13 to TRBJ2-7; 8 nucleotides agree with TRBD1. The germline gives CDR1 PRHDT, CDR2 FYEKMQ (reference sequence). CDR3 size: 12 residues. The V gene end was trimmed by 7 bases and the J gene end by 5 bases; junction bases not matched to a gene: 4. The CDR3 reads CASNNRGNEQYF. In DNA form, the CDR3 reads TGTGCCAGCAACAACAGGGGGAACGAGCAGTACTTC.

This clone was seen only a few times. For the CDR3, the DNA is TGTGCCAGCACCCAGAGGACAGGGAAAGGTAACACTGAAGCTTTCTTT. Its translation is CASTQRTGKGNTEAFF. This sequence joins TRBV11-2 and TRBJ1-1; 8 bases map to TRBD1. V lost 7 bases and J lost 2; bases outside the gene matches: 12. Germline lookup yields CDR1 SGHAT and CDR2 FQNNGV. This CDR3 is 16 amino acids long. Filled out from reference TRBV11-2 and TRBJ1-1, the complete variable domain reads EAGVAQSPRYKIIEKRQSVAFWCNPISGHATLYWYQQILGQGPKLLIQFQNNGVVDDSQLPKDRFSAERLKGVDSTLKIQPAKLEDSAVYLCASTQRTGKGNTEAFFGQGTRLTVV.

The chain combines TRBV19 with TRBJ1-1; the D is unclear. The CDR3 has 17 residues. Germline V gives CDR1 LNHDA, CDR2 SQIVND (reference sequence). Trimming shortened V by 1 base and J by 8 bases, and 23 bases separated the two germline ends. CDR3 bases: TGTGCCAGTAGTATAGTTAACAGTTTTCCCCTCCGCCTCGAAGCTTTCTTT. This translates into CASSIVNSFPLRLEAFF.

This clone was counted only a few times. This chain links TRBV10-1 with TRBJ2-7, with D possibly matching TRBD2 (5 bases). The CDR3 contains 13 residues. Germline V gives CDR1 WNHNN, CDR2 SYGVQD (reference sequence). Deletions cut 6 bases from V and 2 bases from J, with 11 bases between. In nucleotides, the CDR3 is TGCGCCAGCAGCAGCGGACCCACCTACGAGCAGTACTTC. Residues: CASSSGPTYEQYF.

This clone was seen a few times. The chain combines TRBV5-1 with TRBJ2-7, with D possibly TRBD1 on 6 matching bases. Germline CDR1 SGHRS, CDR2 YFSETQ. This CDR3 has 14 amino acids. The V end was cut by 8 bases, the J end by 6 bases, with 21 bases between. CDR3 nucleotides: TGCGCCAGTAAAGAGACAGGAGCATCATTCGAGCAGTACTTC. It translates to CASKETGASFEQYF.

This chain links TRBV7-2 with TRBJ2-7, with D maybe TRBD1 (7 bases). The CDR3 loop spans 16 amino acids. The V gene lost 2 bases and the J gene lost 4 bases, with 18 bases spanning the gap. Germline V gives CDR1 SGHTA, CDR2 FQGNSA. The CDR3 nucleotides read TGTGCCAGCAGCTTAAGGGCGGGACAGAGTGGATACGAGCAGTACTTC. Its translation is CASSLRAGQSGYEQYF.

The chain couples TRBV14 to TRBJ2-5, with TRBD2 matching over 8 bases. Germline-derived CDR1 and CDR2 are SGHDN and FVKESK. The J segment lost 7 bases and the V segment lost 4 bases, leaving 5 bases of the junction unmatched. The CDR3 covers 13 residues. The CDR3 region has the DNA TGTGCCAGCAGCCCCACGGGGGGGACGACCCAGTACTTC. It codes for CASSPTGGTTQYF.

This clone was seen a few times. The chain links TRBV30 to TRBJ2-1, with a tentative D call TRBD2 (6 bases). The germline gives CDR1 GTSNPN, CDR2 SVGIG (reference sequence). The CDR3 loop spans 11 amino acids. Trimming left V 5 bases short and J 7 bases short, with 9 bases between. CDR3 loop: CAWGGSNEQFF. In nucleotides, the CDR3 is TGTGCCTGGGGGGGGAGTAATGAGCAGTTCTTC.

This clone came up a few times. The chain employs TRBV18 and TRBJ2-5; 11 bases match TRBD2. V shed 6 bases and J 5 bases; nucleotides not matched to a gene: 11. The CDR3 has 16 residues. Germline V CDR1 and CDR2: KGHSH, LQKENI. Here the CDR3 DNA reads TGTGCCAGCTCGCAAGGGACTAGCGGTATTTTGGAGACCCAGTACTTC. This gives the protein CASSQGTSGILETQYF.

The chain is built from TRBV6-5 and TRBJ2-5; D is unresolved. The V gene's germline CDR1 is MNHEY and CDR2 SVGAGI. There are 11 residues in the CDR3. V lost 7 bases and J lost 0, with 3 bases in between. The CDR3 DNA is TGTGCCAGCACCGACCAAGAGACCCAGTACTTC. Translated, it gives CASTDQETQYF.

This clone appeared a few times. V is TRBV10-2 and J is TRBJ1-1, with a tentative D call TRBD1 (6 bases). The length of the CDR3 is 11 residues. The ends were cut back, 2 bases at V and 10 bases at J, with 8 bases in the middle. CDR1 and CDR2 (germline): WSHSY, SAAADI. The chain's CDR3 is CASSESRGAFF. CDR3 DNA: TGCGCCAGCAGTGAGAGCAGGGGAGCTTTCTTT.

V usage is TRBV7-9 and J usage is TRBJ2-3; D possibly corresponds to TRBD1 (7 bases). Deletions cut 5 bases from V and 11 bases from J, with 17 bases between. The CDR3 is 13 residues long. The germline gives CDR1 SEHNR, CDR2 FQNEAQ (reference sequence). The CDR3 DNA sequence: TGTGCCAGCAGCGAGCAGGGGGGTGTTGGGCAGTATTTT. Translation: CASSEQGGVGQYF.

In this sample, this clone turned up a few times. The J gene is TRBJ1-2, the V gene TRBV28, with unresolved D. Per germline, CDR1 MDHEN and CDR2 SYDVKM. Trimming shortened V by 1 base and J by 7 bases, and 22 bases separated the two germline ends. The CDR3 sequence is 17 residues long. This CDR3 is CASSLLPRGGGKGGYTF. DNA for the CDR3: TGTGCCAGCAGTTTATTACCCCGGGGTGGCGGCAAGGGTGGCTACACCTTC.

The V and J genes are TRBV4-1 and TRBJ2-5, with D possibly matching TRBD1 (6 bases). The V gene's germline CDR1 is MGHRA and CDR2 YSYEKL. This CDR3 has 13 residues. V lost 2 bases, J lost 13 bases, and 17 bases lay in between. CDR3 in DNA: TGCGCCAGCAGCCAAATACTAGGGACATTTCCGTACTTC. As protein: CASSQILGTFPYF.

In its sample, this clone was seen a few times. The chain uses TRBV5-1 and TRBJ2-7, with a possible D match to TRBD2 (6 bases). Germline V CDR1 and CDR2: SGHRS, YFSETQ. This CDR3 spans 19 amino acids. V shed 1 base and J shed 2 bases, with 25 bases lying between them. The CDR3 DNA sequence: TGCGCCAGCAGCTTGATCGCTCGAGGGTCGGGGACTGGCCCCTACGAGCAGTACTTC. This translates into CASSLIARGSGTGPYEQYF.